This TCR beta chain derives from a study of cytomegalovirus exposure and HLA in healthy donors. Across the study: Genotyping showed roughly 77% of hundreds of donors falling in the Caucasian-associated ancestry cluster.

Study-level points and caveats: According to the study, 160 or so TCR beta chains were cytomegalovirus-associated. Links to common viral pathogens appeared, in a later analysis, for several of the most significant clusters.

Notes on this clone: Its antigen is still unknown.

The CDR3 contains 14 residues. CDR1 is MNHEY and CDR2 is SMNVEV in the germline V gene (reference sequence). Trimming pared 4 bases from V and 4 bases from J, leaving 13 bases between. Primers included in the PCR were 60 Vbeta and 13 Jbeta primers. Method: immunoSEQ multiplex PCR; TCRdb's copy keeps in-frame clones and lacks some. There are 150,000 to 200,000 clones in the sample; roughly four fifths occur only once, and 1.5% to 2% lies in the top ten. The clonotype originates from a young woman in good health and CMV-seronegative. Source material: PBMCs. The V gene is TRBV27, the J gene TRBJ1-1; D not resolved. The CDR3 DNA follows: TGTGCCAGCAGTTGGGAGGGCCGGACCACTGAAGCTTTCTTT. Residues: CASSWEGRTTEAFF.